This TCR beta chain derives from a study of blood T cell repertoires in COVID-19. Whole-study context: The origin of the acute and convalescent COVID-19 samples was the United States, Italy and Spain. The analysed material was cDNA or gDNA that came from T cells, B-cell-depleted T cells, or PBMCs.

Germline trimming cut 0 bases from V and 2 bases from J; bases unmatched to any gene: 9. Germline CDR1 reads SQVTM; CDR2 reads ANQGSEA. The CDR3 is 16 amino acids. The protocol was immunoSEQ multiplex PCR, while the TCRdb copy is restricted to in-frame clones and leaves out a portion. The sample includes under 250,000 clones, about 89% seen only once; the top ten take under 7%. The source is a man aged 60-69 years who had recovered from COVID-19. Sample: peripheral blood. The chain employs TRBV29-1 and TRBJ2-7, with 8 bases matching TRBD1. DNA for the CDR3: TGCAGCGTTGAAGAGGAAGGACAGGGCCGGACCTACGAGCAGTACTTC. It is translated as CSVEEEGQGRTYEQYF.